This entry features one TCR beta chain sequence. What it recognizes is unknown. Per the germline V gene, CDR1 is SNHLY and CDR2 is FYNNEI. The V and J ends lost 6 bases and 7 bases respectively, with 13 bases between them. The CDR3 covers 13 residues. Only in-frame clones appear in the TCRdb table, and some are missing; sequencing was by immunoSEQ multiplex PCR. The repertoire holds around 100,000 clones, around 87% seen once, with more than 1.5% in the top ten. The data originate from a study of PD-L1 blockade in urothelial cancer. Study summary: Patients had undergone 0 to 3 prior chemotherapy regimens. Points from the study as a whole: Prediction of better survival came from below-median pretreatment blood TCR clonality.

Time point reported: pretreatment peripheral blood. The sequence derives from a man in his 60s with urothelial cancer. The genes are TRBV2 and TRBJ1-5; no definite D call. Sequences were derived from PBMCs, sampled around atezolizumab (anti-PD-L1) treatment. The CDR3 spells CASSGVGEQPQHF. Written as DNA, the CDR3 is TGTGCCAGCAGCGGGGTGGGAGAGCAGCCCCAGCATTTT.